The 24 T cell receptor beta chains below were found in one sample sequenced in a study of neurological immune-mediated disorders. TCRdb passed the 5' RACE reads through MiXCR, listing each CDR3 protein once. This sample has roughly 76,000 distinct CDR3 sequences; 3.2% occur once, and the top ten carry about 5%. The sequenced material came from PBMCs. The receptors were sampled from a woman in her forties or fifties with multiple sclerosis.

This clonotype was detected ten times or more. This chain uses TRBV20-1 with TRBJ2-3; 7 bases agree with TRBD2. Germline CDR1 reads DFQATT; CDR2 reads SNEGSKA (reference sequence). The CDR3 runs 15 residues. V shed 2 bases, J shed 1 base, and the junction held 6 bases outside the gene matches. The CDR3 loop reads CSARLAGTGTDTQYF. CDR3 nucleotide sequence: TGCAGTGCTAGATTAGCGGGTACCGGCACAGATACGCAGTATTTT.

This clonotype was detected ten times or more. The genes are TRBV12-3 or TRBV12-4 and TRBJ2-3; D unclear. Between the trimmed V and J ends, which lost 5 bases and 2 bases, there was a span of 14 bases. CDR3 length equals 15 residues. CDR3 nucleotide sequence: TGTGCCAGCAGTCCCCGAGTCAGAAACACAGATACGCAGTATTTT. This gives the protein CASSPRVRNTDTQYF.

This clonotype was observed many times. This chain connects TRBV20-1 to TRBJ1-2; no clear D. This CDR3 is 13 amino acids long. The V and J ends lost 4 bases and 4 bases respectively, with 13 bases between them. Germline V gives CDR1 DFQATT, CDR2 SNEGSKA (reference sequence). As DNA, the CDR3 is TGCAGTGCTAACGACCGGGTGGGCTATGGCTACACCTTC. Translated: CSANDRVGYGYTF.

The table lists this clonotype with many counts. The V and J genes are TRBV20-1 and TRBJ1-1, with a possible D match to TRBD1 (6 bases). The germline V and J ends were trimmed by 3 bases and 4 bases, with 15 bases remaining between them. Per the germline V gene, CDR1 is DFQATT and CDR2 is SNEGSKA (reference sequence). CDR3 length: 14 amino acids. The CDR3 DNA sequence: TGCAGTGCTAGTAGGGGGATTGAAGGCACTGAAGCTTTCTTT. As protein: CSASRGIEGTEAFF.

This clonotype was counted ten times or more. This sequence joins TRBV9 and TRBJ1-6, with D unresolved. CDR1 and CDR2 (germline): SGDLS, YYNGEE. CDR3 length: 16 residues. V dropped 0 bases and J dropped 9 bases, with 16 bases sitting between them. CDR3 amino acids: CASSVDPGMGGSPLHF. The CDR3 nucleotides read TGTGCCAGCAGCGTAGATCCGGGAATGGGTGGTTCACCCCTCCACTTT. Full variable domain (outside the CDR3, taken from reference TRBV9 and TRBJ1-6): DSGVTQTPKHLITATGQRVTLRCSPRSGDLSVYWYQQSLDQGLQFLIQYYNGEERAKGNILERFSAQQFPDLHSELNLSSLELGDSALYFCASSVDPGMGGSPLHFGNGTRLTVT.

The sample holds many counts of this clonotype. The chain uses TRBV20-1 and TRBJ2-7, with 7 bases fitting TRBD2. This CDR3 is built from 13 residues. J gave up 4 bases and V 5 bases, and 8 bases lay outside the gene matches. Germline V lookup: CDR1 DFQATT, CDR2 SNEGSKA (reference sequence). The CDR3 loop reads CSAWREGRYEQYF. CDR3 sequence (DNA): TGCAGTGCTTGGAGGGAGGGCCGGTACGAGCAGTACTTC.

This clonotype was seen repeatedly, ten times or more. J is TRBJ2-1 and V is TRBV7-2; 9 nucleotides align to TRBD2. CDR1 is SGHTA, CDR2 FQGNSA, per germline. With 2 bases clipped from V and 4 bases from J, the junction kept 6 bases outside the gene matches. The CDR3 loop spans 16 amino acids. This CDR3 is CASSLPASGAYNEQFF. The CDR3, as DNA: TGTGCCAGCAGCTTACCGGCTAGCGGGGCGTACAATGAGCAGTTCTTC.

The sample holds many counts of this clonotype. The genes are TRBV5-1 and TRBJ1-1; 7 positions match TRBD1. The V gene end was trimmed by 7 bases and the J gene end by 7 bases; junction bases not matched to a gene: 10. The CDR3 extends over 13 amino acids. Germline CDR1 and CDR2: SGHRS and YFSETQ. The CDR3 DNA is TGCGCCAGCGGAGGGGGACAGAGTGATGAAGCTTTCTTT. Amino acids: CASGGGQSDEAFF.

At least ten counts were recorded for this clonotype. One end of the junction is discordant with germline, which a read error may explain. The chain joins TRBV7-7 to TRBJ2-1, with D maybe TRBD2 (5 bases). The CDR3 is 13 residues long. The V gene's germline CDR1 is SSHAT and CDR2 FNYEAQ (reference sequence). CDR3 region: CASSLASKNEQFF. The CDR3 coding sequence is TGTGCTAGCAGCTTAGCGAGTAAGAATGAGCAGTTCTTC.

In this sample, this clonotype turned up a few times. A much larger clone is a single base away; this may be a read error. The CDR3 does not end in the conserved phenylalanine or tryptophan, so this is likely a read error. The V gene is TRBV24-1, the J gene TRBJ2-5; D gene unclear. CDR1 is KGHDR, CDR2 SFDVKD, per germline. CDR3 length: 13 residues. Trimming removed 0 bases at V and 3 bases at J, with 4 bases between. The CDR3, as DNA: TGTGCCACCAGTGATTTGCAGGAAGAGACCCAGTACTGC. Residues: CATSDLQEETQYC.

The table lists this clonotype with many counts. The chain recombines TRBV5-5 with TRBJ2-7, with a possible D match to TRBD1 (5 bases). With 4 bases removed from V and 0 bases from J, the gap between germline ends came to 17 bases. The length of the CDR3 is 16 residues. CDR1 is SGHKS and CDR2 is YYEKEE in the germline V gene (reference sequence). CDR3 sequence: CASSRGGGRTSYEQYV. The CDR3 nucleotides are TGTGCCAGCAGCAGGGGCGGTGGCCGGACCTCCTACGAGCAGTACGTC.

This clonotype has at least ten counts. The chain has TRBV5-1 and TRBJ2-2; no reliable D call. The germline V gene encodes CDR1 SGHRS and CDR2 YFSETQ. V was shortened by 5 bases and J by 3 bases, with 8 bases between the two germline ends. The CDR3 length is 13 residues. As DNA, the CDR3 is TGCGCCAGCAGGCTTGCCTACACCGGGGAGCTGTTTTTT. Encoded protein: CASRLAYTGELFF.

This clonotype came up a few times. This chain joins TRBV14 and TRBJ1-2; possibly TRBD1 for D (5 bases). The V end lost 1 base, the J end lost 3 bases, and 9 bases lay between the germline ends. The length of the CDR3 is 14 residues. CDR1 and CDR2 from the germline V gene are SGHDN and FVKESK. CDR3 protein: CASSQGREDYGYTF. As DNA, the CDR3 is TGTGCCAGCAGCCAAGGCAGGGAAGACTATGGCTACACCTTC.

This clonotype was found many times. V is TRBV5-1 and J is TRBJ2-1, with D perhaps matching TRBD1 or TRBD2 (6 bases each). The CDR3 runs 14 residues. The germline gives CDR1 SGHRS, CDR2 YFSETQ. V was trimmed by 0 bases and J by 8 bases, leaving 12 bases between them. The CDR3 sequence is CASSLGGGGDEQFF. CDR3 DNA: TGCGCCAGCAGCTTGGGAGGGGGAGGCGATGAGCAGTTCTTC.

This clonotype was counted at least ten times. This chain uses TRBV20-1 with TRBJ1-4; 7 bases match TRBD1. CDR3 size: 16 residues. The junction had 9 bases not matched to a gene; V was cut back by 0 bases and J by 5 bases. In germline, CDR1 is DFQATT, CDR2 SNEGSKA (reference sequence). CDR3 DNA sequence: TGCAGTGCTAGAGAAGAGGCAGGGGGATTCAATGAAAAACTGTTTTTT. It encodes CSAREEAGGFNEKLFF.

This clonotype occurred many times. The rearrangement joins TRBV29-1 to TRBJ1-2; 7 positions match TRBD1. This CDR3 has 12 residues. Germline lookup yields CDR1 SQVTM and CDR2 ANQGSEA. The ends lost 4 bases at V and 7 bases at J; junction bases unmatched: 6. CDR3 protein: CSVATTGSGYTF. The CDR3 bases are TGCAGCGTTGCCACGACAGGGAGTGGCTACACCTTC.

This clonotype appeared many times. J is TRBJ2-1 and V is TRBV5-1, with 11 nucleotides matching TRBD2. Per germline, CDR1 SGHRS and CDR2 YFSETQ. The CDR3 consists of 17 residues. V shed 4 bases, J shed 7 bases, and the junction held 13 bases outside the gene matches. CDR3 in DNA: TGCGCCAGCAGCGAGCTTCCTAGCGGGGGGCTGGGGAATGAGCAGTTCTTC. Translated, it gives CASSELPSGGLGNEQFF.

This clonotype was found many times. The chain has TRBV20-1 and TRBJ2-7; 7 nucleotides match TRBD1. V lost 5 bases, J lost 3 bases, and 1 base stayed unmatched. The CDR3 sequence is 11 residues long. CDR1 DFQATT and CDR2 SNEGSKA come from the germline V gene (reference sequence). The CDR3 protein is CSARQGYEQYV. The CDR3 DNA reads as TGCAGTGCTCGACAGGGCTACGAGCAGTACGTC.

This clonotype was found a few times. The chain carries TRBV7-8 and TRBJ2-1; 9 nucleotides match TRBD2. Germline loops: CDR1 SGHVS, CDR2 FQNEAQ. The length of the CDR3 is 16 residues. Trimming took 4 bases from V and 4 from J; bases not matched to a gene: 8. CDR3 amino acids: CASSSLGGRAYNEQFF. In nucleotides, the CDR3 is TGTGCCAGCAGCTCCCTCGGCGGGAGGGCATACAATGAGCAGTTCTTC. Supplemented by reference TRBV7-8 and TRBJ2-1, the full variable domain reads GAGVSQSPRYKVAKRGQDVALRCDPISGHVSLFWYQQALGQGPEFLTYFQNEAQLDKSGLPSDRFFAERPEGSVSTLKIQRTQQEDSAVYLCASSSLGGRAYNEQFFGPGTRLTVL.

This clonotype was seen ten or more times. This chain links TRBV7-9 with TRBJ2-1, with no clear D. Trimming removed 5 bases at V and 5 bases at J, with 10 bases between. CDR3 length equals 13 residues. Germline V gene sequence: CDR1 SEHNR, CDR2 FQNEAQ (reference sequence). CDR3 in DNA: TGTGCCAGCAGCGCTATGTGGGACAATGAGCAGTTCTTC. This encodes CASSAMWDNEQFF.

This clonotype has ten or more counts. This rearrangement joins TRBV20-1 to TRBJ2-5, with 7 bases that match TRBD2. CDR1 and CDR2 (germline): DFQATT, SNEGSKA (reference sequence). This CDR3 region has 15 residues. V trimming: 6 bases; J trimming: 1 base; junction bases outside the gene matches: 11. The CDR3 is CSARGGGGAQETQYF. CDR3 DNA sequence: TGCAGTGCCCGAGGCGGCGGGGGAGCCCAAGAGACCCAGTACTTC.

Ten or more counts support this clonotype. This chain connects TRBV7-9 to TRBJ1-1; 7 bases align to TRBD1. CDR1 and CDR2 from the germline V gene are SEHNR and FQNEAQ (reference sequence). V lost 5 bases, J lost 3 bases, and 12 bases stayed unmatched. The CDR3 spans 16 residues. CDR3 protein: CASSPGQPRAYTEAFF. In nucleotides, the CDR3 is TGTGCCAGCAGCCCGGGACAGCCACGGGCTTACACTGAAGCTTTCTTT.

This clonotype was observed at least ten times. The rearrangement links TRBV7-9 to TRBJ1-2; no firm D call. Germline CDR1 reads SEHNR; CDR2 reads FQNEAQ (reference sequence). The CDR3 runs to 11 residues. Trimming cost V 1 base and J 10 bases, with 7 bases left between them. The CDR3 DNA reads as TGTGCCAGCAGCTTAGGGCCGTCCTACACCTTC. It yields the protein CASSLGPSYTF.

This clonotype was counted many times. The V and J genes are TRBV7-3 and TRBJ2-1; no clear D gene. Trimming pared 0 bases from V and 4 bases from J, leaving 4 bases between. The CDR3 loop spans 13 amino acids. Looked up from germline, CDR1 is SGHTA and CDR2 is FQGTGA. The DNA of the CDR3 is TGTGCCAGCAGCTTAACTATTTACAATGAGCAGTTCTTC. It translates to CASSLTIYNEQFF.